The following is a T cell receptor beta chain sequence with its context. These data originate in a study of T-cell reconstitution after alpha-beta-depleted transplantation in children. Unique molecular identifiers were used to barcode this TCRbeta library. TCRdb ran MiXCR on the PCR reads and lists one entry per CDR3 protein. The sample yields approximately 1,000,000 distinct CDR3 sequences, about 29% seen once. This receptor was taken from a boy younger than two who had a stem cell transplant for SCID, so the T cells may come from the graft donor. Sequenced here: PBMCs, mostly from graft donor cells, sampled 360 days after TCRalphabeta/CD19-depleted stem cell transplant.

For the CDR3, the DNA is TGCGCCAGCAGCCAGCAAGGTTTGGGGAATGAGCAGTTCTTC. Translating it yields CASSQQGLGNEQFF. The V call is TRBV4-3, the J call TRBJ2-1; D uncertain. The CDR3 extends over 14 amino acids. Trimming shortened V by 3 bases and J by 7 bases, and 13 bases separated the two germline ends. The germline V gene has CDR1 LGHNA and CDR2 YSLEER.